The 29 T cell receptor beta chains given below trace back to one sample, sequenced in a study of Graves' ophthalmopathy and Graves' hyperthyroidism. The sequenced template was RNA, covering the TCR beta CDR3 region. First-round RT-PCR relied on HTBI primers, and a second-round multiplex PCR came next. TCRdb redid the calling of the multiplex PCR reads with MiXCR, one entry per CDR3 protein. The sample has approximately 1.2 million distinct CDR3 sequences; 36% are singletons. Specimen: peripheral blood or thyroid tissue (not recorded which). All receptors derive from an adult man with Graves' hyperthyroidism.

This clonotype was found many times. The J gene is TRBJ2-5, the V gene TRBV7-9; D remains ambiguous. There are 14 residues in the CDR3. Looked up from germline, CDR1 is SEHNR and CDR2 is FQNEAQ (reference sequence). V was cut by 7 bases and J by 0 bases, with 12 bases left in between. CDR3 loop: CASIHPTYQETQYF. The DNA of the CDR3 is TGTGCCAGCATCCATCCCACGTACCAAGAGACCCAGTACTTC.

This clonotype was recorded many times. The V and J genes are TRBV2 and TRBJ1-6; 7 positions agree with TRBD1. The V and J ends lost 10 bases and 7 bases, in that order; junction bases with no gene match: 13. The germline CDR1 and CDR2 sequences are SNHLY and FYNNEI. The CDR3 is 15 amino acids. CDR3 bases: TGTGCCACCGACCTTCCGGGACAGAAGAATTCACCCCTCCACTTT. This encodes CATDLPGQKNSPLHF.

The chain carries TRBV4-1 and TRBJ2-7; possibly TRBD2 for D (5 bases). CDR3 length equals 17 residues. The ends were cut back, 0 bases at V and 2 bases at J, with 17 bases in the middle. Germline CDR1 MGHRA, CDR2 YSYEKL. The CDR3 nucleotides read TGCGCCAGCAGCCAAGATCTTCTGCGGGTTGTAGCCTACGAGCAGTACTTC. It specifies CASSQDLLRVVAYEQYF.

In its sample, this clonotype was seen many times. A read error may explain this, as a much larger clone is one base away. The chain employs TRBV6-5 and TRBJ2-5; TRBD2 aligns across 14 bases. The CDR3 covers 15 residues. Germline V gene data show CDR1 as MNHEY and CDR2 as SVGAGI. V was pared by 7 bases and J by 3 bases, with 4 bases of the junction left unmatched. CDR3 protein: CASIAGLAGEETQYF. In DNA, the CDR3 is TGTGCCAGCATAGCGGGACTAGCGGGAGAAGAGACCCAGTACTTC.

The chain uses TRBV11-2 and TRBJ1-5; 9 bases map to TRBD1. Germline V gene lookup returns CDR1 SGHAT and CDR2 FQNNGV. V trimming: 9 bases; J trimming: 5 bases; junction bases outside the gene matches: 11. The CDR3 length is 15 residues. The CDR3 sequence: CASDRDRVVHQPQHF. CDR3 DNA sequence: TGTGCCAGTGACCGGGACAGGGTTGTTCATCAGCCCCAGCATTTT.

This clonotype was picked up many times. The V gene is TRBV7-9, the J gene TRBJ2-5; 7 bases are a match to TRBD1. CDR3 length: 11 amino acids. With V trimmed by 10 bases and J by 5 bases, 4 bases remained unmatched. CDR1 is SEHNR, CDR2 FQNEAQ, per germline (reference sequence). The DNA of the CDR3 is TGTGCCATTGAGACAGGGGAGACCCAGTACTTC. Its translation: CAIETGETQYF.

The chain has TRBV29-1 and TRBJ2-7; the D is unclear. With the DNA end fitting TRBJ2-4 better, the J assignment may be wrong. Germline values: CDR1 SQVTM, CDR2 ANQGSEA. CDR3 length: 12 residues. CDR3 region: CSVDGKGNIQYF. As DNA, the CDR3 is TGCAGCGTTGATGGGAAAGGCAACATTCAGTACTTC.

In this sample, this clonotype turned up a few times. The genes are TRBV2 and TRBJ1-6, with a possible D match to TRBD1 (6 bases). V dropped 5 bases and J dropped 8 bases, with 19 bases sitting between them. Germline V gene lookup returns CDR1 SNHLY and CDR2 FYNNEI. This CDR3 contains 16 residues. The CDR3 sequence is CASSLYRPGVYSPLHF. For the CDR3, the DNA is TGTGCCAGCAGTTTATACCGGCCAGGGGTTTATTCACCCCTCCACTTT.

In the case of this clonotype: At one of its ends the junction is not consistent with the germline gene, which may arise from a read error. The J gene is TRBJ2-7, the V gene TRBV9; D not certain. CDR3 size: 10 residues. In germline, CDR1 is SGDLS, CDR2 YYNGEE. Written as DNA, the CDR3 is TGCGTTAGGTGGGCCTACGAGCAGTACTTC. Encoded protein: CVRWAYEQYF.

Only a few counts were recorded for this clonotype. This sequence joins TRBV6-5 and TRBJ1-6, with TRBD1 identical over 7 bases. The CDR3 length is 15 residues. Germline lookup yields CDR1 MNHEY and CDR2 SVGAGI. V lost 7 bases and J lost 6; bases outside the gene matches: 9. This CDR3 reads CASTPRQGLNSPLHF. The CDR3 DNA sequence: TGTGCCAGCACCCCAAGACAGGGACTTAATTCACCCCTCCACTTT.

A word on this clonotype: Just one base apart from a much larger clone, this may be a read error. This chain joins TRBV12-3 or TRBV12-4 and TRBJ2-7; a weak D match, TRBD1 (5 bases). This CDR3 is built from 15 residues. V gave up 6 bases and J gave up 7 bases, with 22 bases separating them. CDR3 sequence (DNA): TGTGCCAGCAGCCGACGGTGGGCAGGGTTGGGGGAGCAGTACTTC. It yields the protein CASSRRWAGLGEQYF.

In this sample, this clonotype turned up a few times. CDR3 amino acids: CASSQGRGQANYGYTF. Written as DNA, the CDR3 is TGTGCCAGCAGCCAAGGCAGGGGCCAAGCTAACTATGGCTACACCTTC. The chain links TRBV3-1 to TRBJ1-2; tentatively, D is TRBD1 (6 bases). The CDR3 sequence is 16 residues long. Deletions cut 1 base from V and 0 bases from J, with 12 bases between. Germline-derived CDR1 and CDR2 are LGHDT and YNNKEL (reference sequence).

This clonotype was detected only a few times. This chain connects TRBV19 to TRBJ1-1; 9 bases map to TRBD1. The CDR3 sequence is 15 residues long. V trimming: 4 bases; J trimming: 1 base; junction bases outside the gene matches: 4. Per the germline V gene, CDR1 is LNHDA and CDR2 is SQIVND (reference sequence). DNA for the CDR3: TGTGCCAGTAGTAAAACGGACAGGGGGAACACTGAAGCTTTCTTT. Its protein is CASSKTDRGNTEAFF.

This chain connects TRBV7-9 to TRBJ2-7; 9 positions match TRBD2. The V gene's germline CDR1 is SEHNR and CDR2 FQNEAQ (reference sequence). After removal of 5 bases from V and 2 bases from J, the junction contained 7 bases not matched to a gene. The CDR3 runs to 15 residues. CDR3 DNA: TGTGCCAGCAGCGCGGCGGGCGGGAGGGCCTACGAGCAGTACTTC. It codes for CASSAAGGRAYEQYF.

This chain uses TRBV20-1 with TRBJ1-1; TRBD1 matches 9 bases. This CDR3 comprises 16 residues. Trimming took 6 bases from V and 5 from J; bases not matched to a gene: 16. The germline gives CDR1 DFQATT, CDR2 SNEGSKA (reference sequence). The CDR3 DNA reads TGCAGTGCCACCGGGGGCTGGTGGACAGGGGAGACTGAAGCTTTCTTT. As protein: CSATGGWWTGETEAFF.

This clonotype was seen many times. The chain couples TRBV6-5 to TRBJ1-3; D is undetermined. The germline gives CDR1 MNHEY, CDR2 SVGAGI. The CDR3 spans 12 residues. V was pared by 8 bases and J by 0 bases, with 5 bases between. The CDR3 here is CASGYSGNTIYF. CDR3 DNA: TGTGCCAGCGGATACTCTGGAAACACCATATATTTT.

This clonotype was detected many times. V and J are TRBV10-3 and TRBJ1-2; TRBD1 agrees at 7 bases. Germline CDR1 reads ENHRY; CDR2 reads SYGVKD. The CDR3 covers 13 residues. The V segment lost 6 bases and the J segment 8 bases; nucleotides outside the gene matches: 9. In DNA form, the CDR3 reads TGTGCCATCAGCAAGGGGGCCCTAGGAGGCTACACCTTC. Translation: CAISKGALGGYTF.

The J gene is TRBJ2-2, the V gene TRBV5-1, with TRBD1 identical over 8 bases. This CDR3 is built from 18 residues. The trim removed 4 bases at V and 3 bases at J, leaving 14 bases unmatched. The germline CDR1 and CDR2 sequences are SGHRS and YFSETQ. CDR3 DNA sequence: TGCGCCAGCAGCGGTCTACAGGGGGTTAGGGCCGACACCGGGGAGCTGTTTTTT. The encoded protein is CASSGLQGVRADTGELFF.

V usage is TRBV25-1 and J usage is TRBJ2-2; the match to TRBD2 covers 8 bases. CDR1 is MGHDK and CDR2 is SYGVNS in the germline V gene. V trimming: 7 bases; J trimming: 6 bases; junction bases outside the gene matches: 10. This CDR3 is built from 15 residues. The CDR3 DNA reads as TGTGCCAGCATCGGGGGGGGGGGTGACGCCGGGGAGCTGTTTTTT. Translation: CASIGGGGDAGELFF.

The chain uses TRBV7-8 and TRBJ1-6, with a weak D call TRBD1 (5 bases). The V end lost 1 base, the J end lost 0 bases, and 19 bases lay between the germline ends. Germline assignment: CDR1 SGHVS and CDR2 FQNEAQ. This CDR3 is 20 amino acids long. DNA for the CDR3: TGTGCCAGCAGCTTAGGGTCAGGGCCCACGTCGGACTCCTATAATTCACCCCTCCACTTT. Its protein is CASSLGSGPTSDSYNSPLHF.

The V gene is TRBV7-9, the J gene TRBJ2-5; D gene ambiguous. The V gene's germline CDR1 is SEHNR and CDR2 FQNEAQ (reference sequence). The V end was cut by 2 bases, the J end by 6 bases, with 10 bases between. This CDR3 has 13 amino acids. CDR3 sequence: CASSLINSKTQYF. The DNA of the CDR3 is TGTGCCAGCAGCTTAATAAACTCCAAGACCCAGTACTTC.

At least ten counts were recorded for this clonotype. This chain links TRBV7-2 with TRBJ1-6; D unresolved. Looked up from germline, CDR1 is SGHTA and CDR2 is FQGNSA. This CDR3 region has 17 residues. Trimming stripped 4 bases from V and 8 bases from J, with 21 bases between. The CDR3 sequence is CASSSYRGWRAYSPLHF. DNA of the CDR3: TGTGCCAGCAGCTCCTACCGTGGTTGGAGGGCGTATTCACCCCTCCACTTT.

This clonotype was counted between two and nine times. V is TRBV25-1 and J is TRBJ2-7; D tentatively fits TRBD1 or TRBD2 (5 bases each). CDR1 MGHDK and CDR2 SYGVNS come from the germline V gene. This CDR3 has 14 residues. V lost 6 bases, J lost 4 bases, and 16 bases lay in between. CDR3 amino acids: CASRSSGRTYEQYF. The CDR3 DNA sequence: TGTGCCAGCAGATCCTCGGGACGGACTTACGAGCAGTACTTC.

Details on this clonotype: It may be a read error: a sequence one base away is much more abundant. V and J are TRBV10-3 and TRBJ2-7; D remains unclear. The J call is uncertain, as TRBJ2-5 better fits the DNA end. The CDR3 is 11 amino acids. In germline, CDR1 is ENHRY, CDR2 SYGVKD. CDR3: CAISFHQTQYF. The CDR3 nucleotides are TGTGCCATCAGTTTCCATCAGACCCAGTACTTC.

This clonotype was picked up many times. This sequence joins TRBV9 and TRBJ1-2; 10 bases agree with TRBD1. J gave up 2 bases and V 3 bases, and 4 bases lay outside the gene matches. There are 15 residues in the CDR3. The germline V gene has CDR1 SGDLS and CDR2 YYNGEE. Here the CDR3 reads CASSATGGINYGYTF. The CDR3 region has the DNA TGTGCCAGCAGCGCGACAGGGGGCATCAACTATGGCTACACCTTC.

The chain links TRBV10-3 to TRBJ2-2; D gene ambiguous. From germline, CDR1 is ENHRY and CDR2 SYGVKD. The CDR3 runs 12 residues. Trimming left V 6 bases short and J 6 bases short, with 8 bases between. The DNA of the CDR3 is TGTGCCATCAGGGAGACTTCCGGGGAGCTGTTTTTT. It specifies CAIRETSGELFF.

This clonotype was seen only a few times. This chain connects TRBV15 to TRBJ2-7; TRBD2 aligns across 9 bases. The CDR3 consists of 17 residues. The V segment lost 10 bases and the J segment 2 bases; nucleotides outside the gene matches: 18. Germline lookup yields CDR1 LNHNV and CDR2 YYDKDF (reference sequence). The CDR3 sequence: CASRGVSSGSFTYEQYF. Here the CDR3 DNA reads TGTGCCAGCCGGGGCGTAAGTAGCGGGAGCTTTACCTACGAGCAGTACTTC.

This chain links TRBV5-1 with TRBJ2-3; no clear D gene. Germline V gene sequence: CDR1 SGHRS, CDR2 YFSETQ. The CDR3 loop spans 17 amino acids. The germline V and J ends were trimmed by 0 bases and 4 bases, with 18 bases remaining between them. The DNA for the CDR3 is TGCGCCAGCAGCTTGGCCGATGCCCGAAGGCCCGCAGATACGCAGTATTTT. It translates to CASSLADARRPADTQYF.

This clonotype was picked up many times. The rearrangement links TRBV19 to TRBJ1-1; D might be TRBD1 (6 bases). Germline V CDR1 and CDR2: LNHDA, SQIVND (reference sequence). This CDR3 contains 15 residues. Trimming stripped 6 bases from V and 1 base from J, with 15 bases between. In nucleotides, the CDR3 is TGTGCCAGTAGGCCCCTCCGGGGGCGGAACACTGAAGCTTTCTTT. This gives the protein CASRPLRGRNTEAFF.